This TCR beta chain was retrieved from a study of regulatory dendritic cells for organ transplantation. Comments on this clone: What it recognizes is unknown.

Sorted T cells were CFSE-labeled and cultured 5 days with allogeneic regulatory or mature dendritic cells at 1:10. TCRdb's table, derived via immunoSEQ multiplex PCR, lists solely in-frame clones and lacks some. The sample yields some 12,000 clones, more than 75% seen once. General study findings and limits: Regulatory dendritic cells appeared to expand memory CD8+ clones less than mature ones. Naive T cells showed high diversity, memory cells less, memory CD8+ least.

The sequenced sample was naive CD8+ T cells from blood cultured with regulatory dendritic cells. Stated subset: CD45RA+ naive T cells. The clonotype comes from a human donor in good health.

This CDR3 is CASSVSAGSLNEQFF. CDR3 bases: TGTGCCAGCAGCGTATCAGCGGGGTCCTTGAATGAGCAGTTCTTC. The genes are TRBV11-2 and TRBJ2-1; 7 nucleotides agree with TRBD2. CDR3 length equals 15 residues. Germline V lookup: CDR1 SGHAT, CDR2 FQNNGV. With 5 bases clipped from V and 7 bases from J, the junction kept 11 bases outside the gene matches.